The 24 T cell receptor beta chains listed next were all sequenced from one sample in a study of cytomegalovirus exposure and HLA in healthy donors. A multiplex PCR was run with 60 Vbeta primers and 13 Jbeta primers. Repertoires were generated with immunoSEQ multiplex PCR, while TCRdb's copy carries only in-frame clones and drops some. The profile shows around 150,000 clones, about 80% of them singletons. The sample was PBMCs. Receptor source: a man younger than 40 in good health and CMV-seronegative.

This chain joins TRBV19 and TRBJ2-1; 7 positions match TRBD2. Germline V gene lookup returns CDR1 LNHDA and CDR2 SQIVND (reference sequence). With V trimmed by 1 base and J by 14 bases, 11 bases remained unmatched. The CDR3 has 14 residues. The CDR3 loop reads CASSIARDSSGEFF. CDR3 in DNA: TGTGCCAGTAGTATAGCTCGGGATTCGAGCGGGGAGTTCTTC.

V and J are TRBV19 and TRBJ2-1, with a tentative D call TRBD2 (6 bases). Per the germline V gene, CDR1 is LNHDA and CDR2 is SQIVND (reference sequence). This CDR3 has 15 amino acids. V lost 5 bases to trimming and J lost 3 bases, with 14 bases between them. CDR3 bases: TGTGCCAGTAGTGAGGCGGGGAATGGCTACAATGAGCAGTTCTTC. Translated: CASSEAGNGYNEQFF.

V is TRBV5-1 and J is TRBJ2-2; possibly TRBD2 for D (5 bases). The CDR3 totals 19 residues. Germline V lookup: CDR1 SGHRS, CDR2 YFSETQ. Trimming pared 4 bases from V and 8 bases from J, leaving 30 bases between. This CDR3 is CASSPDGGFWLARSGELFF. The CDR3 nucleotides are TGCGCCAGCAGCCCGGACGGAGGTTTCTGGTTGGCCAGGAGTGGGGAGCTGTTTTTT. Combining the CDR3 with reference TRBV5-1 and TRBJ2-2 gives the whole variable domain KAGVTQTPRYLIKTRGQQVTLSCSPISGHRSVSWYQQTPGQGLQFLFEYFSETQRNKGNFPGRFSGRQFSNSRSEMNVSTLELGDSALYLCASSPDGGFWLARSGELFFGEGSRLTVL.

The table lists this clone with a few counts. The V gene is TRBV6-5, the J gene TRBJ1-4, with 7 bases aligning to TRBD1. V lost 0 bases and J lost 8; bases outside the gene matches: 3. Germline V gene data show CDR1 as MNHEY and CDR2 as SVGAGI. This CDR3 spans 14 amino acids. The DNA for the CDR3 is TGTGCCAGCAGTTACTCAGGGGGCTTGGAAAAACTGTTTTTT. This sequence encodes CASSYSGGLEKLFF.

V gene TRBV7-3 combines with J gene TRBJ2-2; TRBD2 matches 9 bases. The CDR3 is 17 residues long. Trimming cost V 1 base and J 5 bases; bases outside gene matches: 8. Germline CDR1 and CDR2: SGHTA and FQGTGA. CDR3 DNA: TGTGCCAGCAGCTTAAGTCCGGCGGGGGGGCGGACCGGGGAGCTGTTTTTT. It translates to CASSLSPAGGRTGELFF.

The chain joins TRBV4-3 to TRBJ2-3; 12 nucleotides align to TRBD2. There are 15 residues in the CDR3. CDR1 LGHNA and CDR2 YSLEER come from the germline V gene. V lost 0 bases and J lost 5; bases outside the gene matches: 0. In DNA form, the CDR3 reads TGCGCCAGCAGCCAAGAGACTAGCGGGGGAGATACGCAGTATTTT. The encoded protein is CASSQETSGGDTQYF.

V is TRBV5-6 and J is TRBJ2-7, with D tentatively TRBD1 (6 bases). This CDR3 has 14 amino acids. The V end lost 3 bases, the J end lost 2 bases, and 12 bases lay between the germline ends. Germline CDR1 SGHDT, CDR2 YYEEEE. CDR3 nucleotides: TGTGCCAGCAGCTCCTACACAGGGACCTACGAGCAGTACTTC. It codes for CASSSYTGTYEQYF.

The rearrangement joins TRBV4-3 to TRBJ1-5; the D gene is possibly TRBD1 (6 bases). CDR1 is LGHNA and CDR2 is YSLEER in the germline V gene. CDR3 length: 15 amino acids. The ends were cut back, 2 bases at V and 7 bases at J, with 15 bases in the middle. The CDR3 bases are TGCGCCAGCAGCCAAATGCTGTCAGGGGAGCAGCCCCAGCATTTT. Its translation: CASSQMLSGEQPQHF.

CDR3 sequence (DNA): TGTGCCAGTAAACAATGGGACAGTAACAATGAGCAGTTCTTC. Its protein product is CASKQWDSNNEQFF. V gene TRBV5-6 combines with J gene TRBJ2-1; 7 bases map to TRBD1. The trim removed 8 bases at V and 5 bases at J, leaving 10 bases unmatched. In germline, CDR1 is SGHDT, CDR2 YYEEEE. The CDR3 runs 14 residues. Full variable domain (rest looked up from reference TRBV5-6 and TRBJ2-1): DAGVTQSPTHLIKTRGQQVTLRCSPKSGHDTVSWYQQALGQGPQFIFQYYEEEERQRGNFPDRFSGHQFPNYSSELNVNALLLGDSALYLCASKQWDSNNEQFFGPGTRLTVL.

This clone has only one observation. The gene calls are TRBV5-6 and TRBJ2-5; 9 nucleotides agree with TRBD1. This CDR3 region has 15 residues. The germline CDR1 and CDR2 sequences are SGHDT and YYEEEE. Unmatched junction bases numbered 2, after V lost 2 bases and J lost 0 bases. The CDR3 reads CASSLDRGYQETQYF. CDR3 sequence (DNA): TGTGCCAGCAGCTTAGACAGGGGGTACCAAGAGACCCAGTACTTC.

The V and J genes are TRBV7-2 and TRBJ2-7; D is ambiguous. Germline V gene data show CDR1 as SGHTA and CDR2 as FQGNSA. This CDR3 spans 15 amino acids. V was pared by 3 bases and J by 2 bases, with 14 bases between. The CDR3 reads CASSLGPDTTYEQYF. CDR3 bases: TGTGCCAGCAGCTTGGGCCCGGATACCACCTACGAGCAGTACTTC.

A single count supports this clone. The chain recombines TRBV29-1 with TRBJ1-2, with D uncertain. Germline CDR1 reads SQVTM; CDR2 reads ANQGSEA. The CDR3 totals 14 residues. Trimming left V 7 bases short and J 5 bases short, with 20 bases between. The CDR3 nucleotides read TGCAGCGATCTTAGCTCGACGTTGGTTTATGGCTACACCTTC. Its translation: CSDLSSTLVYGYTF. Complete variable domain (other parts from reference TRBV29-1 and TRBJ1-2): SAVISQKPSRDICQRGTSLTIQCQVDSQVTMMFWYRQQPGQSLTLIATANQGSEATYESGFVIDKFPISRPNLTFSTLTVSNMSPEDSSIYLCSDLSSTLVYGYTFGSGTRLTVV.

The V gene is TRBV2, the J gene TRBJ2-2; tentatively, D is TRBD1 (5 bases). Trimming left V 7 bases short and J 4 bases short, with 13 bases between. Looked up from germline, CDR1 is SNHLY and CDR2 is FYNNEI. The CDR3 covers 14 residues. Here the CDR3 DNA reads TGTGCCAGCAAGGAACAGGTGACCACCGGGGAGCTGTTTTTT. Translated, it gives CASKEQVTTGELFF.

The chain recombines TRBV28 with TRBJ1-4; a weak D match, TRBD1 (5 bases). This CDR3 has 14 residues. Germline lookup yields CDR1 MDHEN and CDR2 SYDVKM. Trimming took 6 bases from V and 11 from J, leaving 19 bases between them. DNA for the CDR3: TGTGCCAGCAGCTCCTCCCCGACAGCACTGAAACTGTTTTTT. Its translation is CASSSSPTALKLFF.

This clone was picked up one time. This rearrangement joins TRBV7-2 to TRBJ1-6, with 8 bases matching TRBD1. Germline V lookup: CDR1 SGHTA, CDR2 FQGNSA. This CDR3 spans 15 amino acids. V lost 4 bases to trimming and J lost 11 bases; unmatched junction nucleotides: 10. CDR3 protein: CASSSTGQGRTPLHF. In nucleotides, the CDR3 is TGTGCCAGCAGCTCCACCGGACAGGGACGAACACCCCTCCACTTT.

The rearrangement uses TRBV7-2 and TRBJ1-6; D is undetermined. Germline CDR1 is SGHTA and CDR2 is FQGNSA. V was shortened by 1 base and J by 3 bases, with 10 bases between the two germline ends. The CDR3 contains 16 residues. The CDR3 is CASSLGVRYYNSPLHF. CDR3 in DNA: TGTGCCAGCAGCTTAGGAGTTCGGTACTATAATTCACCCCTCCACTTT. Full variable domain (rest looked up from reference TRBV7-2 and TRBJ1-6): GAGVSQSPSNKVTEKGKDVELRCDPISGHTALYWYRQSLGQGLEFLIYFQGNSAPDKSGLPSDRFSAERTGGSVSTLTIQRTQQEDSAVYLCASSLGVRYYNSPLHFGNGTRLTVT.

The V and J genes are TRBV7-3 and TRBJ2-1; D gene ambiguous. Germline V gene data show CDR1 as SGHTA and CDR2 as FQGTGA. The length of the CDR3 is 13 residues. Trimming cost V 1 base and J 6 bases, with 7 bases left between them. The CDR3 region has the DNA TGTGCCAGCAGCTTAAGTAGCATCAATGAGCAGTTCTTC. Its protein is CASSLSSINEQFF.

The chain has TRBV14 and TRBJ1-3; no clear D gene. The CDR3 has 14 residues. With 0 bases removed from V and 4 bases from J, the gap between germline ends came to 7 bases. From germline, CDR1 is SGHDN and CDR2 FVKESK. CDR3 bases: TGTGCCAGCAGCCAAGATCTGGCAGGAAACACCATATATTTT. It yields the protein CASSQDLAGNTIYF.

The CDR3 sequence: CASSQGTGRPYEQYF. The CDR3 DNA reads TGTGCCAGCAGCCAGGGGACAGGCCGACCCTACGAGCAGTACTTC. The V call is TRBV7-9, the J call TRBJ2-7; the match to TRBD1 covers 8 bases. CDR3 length: 15 amino acids. CDR1 and CDR2 from the germline V gene are SEHNR and FQNEAQ (reference sequence). With 5 bases clipped from V and 2 bases from J, the junction kept 8 bases outside the gene matches.

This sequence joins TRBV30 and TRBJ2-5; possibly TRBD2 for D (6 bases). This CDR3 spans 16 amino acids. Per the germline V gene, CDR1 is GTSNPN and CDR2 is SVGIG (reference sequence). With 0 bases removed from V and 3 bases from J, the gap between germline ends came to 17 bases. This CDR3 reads CAWSVPGVTWEETQYF. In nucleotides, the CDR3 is TGTGCCTGGAGTGTACCGGGGGTGACTTGGGAAGAGACCCAGTACTTC.

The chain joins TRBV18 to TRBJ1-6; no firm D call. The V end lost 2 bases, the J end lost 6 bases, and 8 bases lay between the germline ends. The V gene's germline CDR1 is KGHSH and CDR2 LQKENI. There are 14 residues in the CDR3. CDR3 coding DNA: TGTGCCAGCTCACCAGAGGTTGGTAATTCACCCCTCCACTTT. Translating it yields CASSPEVGNSPLHF.

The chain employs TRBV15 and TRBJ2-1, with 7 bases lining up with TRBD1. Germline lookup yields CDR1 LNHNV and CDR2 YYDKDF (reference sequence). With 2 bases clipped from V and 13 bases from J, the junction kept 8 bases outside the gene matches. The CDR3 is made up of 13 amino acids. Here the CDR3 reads CATSRSGSGGQFF. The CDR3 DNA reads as TGTGCCACCAGCAGAAGCGGATCAGGGGGACAGTTCTTC.

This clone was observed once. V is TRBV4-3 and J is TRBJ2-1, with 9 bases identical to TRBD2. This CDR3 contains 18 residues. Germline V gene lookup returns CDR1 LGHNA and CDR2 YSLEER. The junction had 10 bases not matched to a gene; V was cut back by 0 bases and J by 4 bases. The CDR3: CASSQEAGSGGKYNEQFF. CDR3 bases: TGCGCCAGCAGCCAAGAAGCGGGTAGCGGGGGAAAATACAATGAGCAGTTCTTC.

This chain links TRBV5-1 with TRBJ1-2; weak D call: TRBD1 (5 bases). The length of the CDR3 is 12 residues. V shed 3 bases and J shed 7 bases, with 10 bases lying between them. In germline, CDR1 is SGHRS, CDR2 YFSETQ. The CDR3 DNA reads TGCGCCAGCAGCTGGGCCCAGGGTGGCTACACCTTC. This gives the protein CASSWAQGGYTF.